A single sample is the source of the 22 T cell receptor beta chains below, sequenced in a study of metastatic and nonmetastatic thyroid tumors. Via MiXCR, TCRdb re-called the PCR reads. Here the sample spans 21,000 or so clones, around 30% being singletons. Until they underwent thyroid surgery, no patient had received any treatment. Sequencing was carried out using tumor tissue. The receptor source for this set is a female donor with papillary thyroid cancer or a benign thyroid nodule (not recorded which). Some clones in this sample may be carry-over from other donors' samples.

This clone is medium-sized (0.01 to 0.1%) by share. V gene TRBV6-5 combines with J gene TRBJ2-7; 10 positions agree with TRBD1. With 2 bases clipped from V and 5 bases from J, the junction kept 3 bases outside the gene matches. The CDR3 runs to 14 residues. CDR1 and CDR2 from the germline V gene are MNHEY and SVGAGI. The CDR3 coding sequence is TGTGCCAGCAGTTACCGGGACAGGGGTGACGAGCAGTACTTC. This gives the protein CASSYRDRGDEQYF.

In its sample, this clone ranks as medium-sized. The V gene is TRBV9, the J gene TRBJ1-6, with D unresolved. V lost 6 bases and J 9 bases, leaving 16 bases between the germline ends. The CDR3 is 14 residues long. Germline lookup yields CDR1 SGDLS and CDR2 YYNGEE. The CDR3 reads CASTAGLLPSPLHF. The CDR3 DNA reads as TGTGCCAGCACTGCCGGGCTGCTTCCTTCACCCCTCCACTTT.

This clone was detected ten times or more. The J gene is TRBJ1-2, the V gene TRBV9; D remains unclear. This CDR3 is built from 12 residues. Trimming left V 2 bases short and J 8 bases short, with 10 bases between. The germline gives CDR1 SGDLS, CDR2 YYNGEE. The CDR3 protein is CASSVVGGGYTF. In DNA form, the CDR3 reads TGTGCCAGCAGCGTTGTAGGAGGGGGCTACACCTTC.

This clone was seen ten or more times. Other DNA sequences in this sample translate to the same CDR3. The V and J genes are TRBV18 and TRBJ2-3, with D perhaps TRBD1 (7 bases). V was pared by 0 bases and J by 6 bases, with 13 bases between. Germline V gene sequence: CDR1 KGHSH, CDR2 LQKENI. The CDR3 totals 15 residues. The CDR3 sequence: CASSPPQGGRDTQYF. DNA of the CDR3: TGTGCCAGCTCACCACCGCAGGGGGGAAGGGATACGCAGTATTTT. Based on the CDR3 plus reference TRBV18 and TRBJ2-3, the full variable domain is NAGVMQNPRHLVRRRGQEARLRCSPMKGHSHVYWYRQLPEEGLKFMVYLQKENIIDESGMPKERFSAEFPKEGPSILRIQQVVRGDSAAYFCASSPPQGGRDTQYFGPGTRLTVL.

V gene TRBV7-9 combines with J gene TRBJ2-7; 10 positions match TRBD1. The CDR3 contains 14 residues. V was pared by 5 bases and J by 2 bases, with 3 bases of the junction left unmatched. Germline V CDR1 and CDR2: SEHNR, FQNEAQ (reference sequence). The CDR3 region has the DNA TGTGCCAGCAGCCTCGGACAGGGGGCCTACGAGCAGTACTTC. It specifies CASSLGQGAYEQYF.

This clone was seen many times. CDR3 in amino acids: CSVGQTFSGANVLTF. CDR3 nucleotide sequence: TGCAGCGTGGGACAGACGTTCTCTGGGGCCAACGTCCTGACTTTC. V gene TRBV29-1 combines with J gene TRBJ2-6; TRBD1 matches 7 bases. The V and J ends lost 6 bases and 0 bases, in that order; junction bases with no gene match: 5. This CDR3 contains 15 residues. Germline values: CDR1 SQVTM, CDR2 ANQGSEA.

About this clone itself: Since no conserved phenylalanine or tryptophan closes the CDR3, a read error is the likely cause. The CDR3 protein is CASKQGTGEETQYL. Here the CDR3 DNA reads TGCGCCAGCAAACAGGGAACAGGTGAAGAGACCCAGTACTTA. The chain joins TRBV10-2 to TRBJ2-5; tentative D call: TRBD1 (6 bases). The CDR3 has 14 amino acids. CDR1 WSHSY and CDR2 SAAADI come from the germline V gene. With 7 bases removed from V and 3 bases from J, the gap between germline ends came to 15 bases.

Concerning this clone itself: One junction end does not reproduce the germline sequence, and a read error may be involved. The V gene is TRBV6-1, the J gene TRBJ2-1; a possible D gene is TRBD2 (6 bases). This CDR3 has 15 amino acids. The germline V gene has CDR1 MNHNS and CDR2 SASEGT. The chain's CDR3 is CDSSEGSGGCNEQFF. The CDR3 DNA follows: TGTGACAGCAGTGAAGGTAGCGGCGGGTGCAATGAGCAGTTCTTC.

Worth noting for this clone: The junction departs from germline at one end; a sequencing error may be responsible. The chain recombines TRBV10-3 with TRBJ2-3; 7 bases agree with TRBD1. This CDR3 is built from 17 residues. The germline V gene has CDR1 ENHRY and CDR2 SYGVKD. The CDR3 region has the DNA TGTGCCATCAGGACATCGGGACAGAGAGCTAGCAAAGATACGCAGTATTTT. Its protein is CAIRTSGQRASKDTQYF.

The table lists this clone with a few counts. The genes are TRBV6-5 and TRBJ2-1; the D is unclear. The length of the CDR3 is 16 residues. Looked up from germline, CDR1 is MNHEY and CDR2 is SVGAGI. The ends were cut back, 0 bases at V and 9 bases at J, with 18 bases in the middle. CDR3 in amino acids: CASSYSIRQRYGEQFF. CDR3 DNA sequence: TGTGCCAGCAGTTACTCGATTCGCCAGAGGTATGGTGAGCAGTTCTTC.

This clone showed up many times. This sequence joins TRBV6-5 and TRBJ2-6, with D perhaps given as TRBD1 or TRBD2 (5 bases each). This CDR3 is built from 18 residues. The V and J ends lost 1 base and 0 bases respectively, with 13 bases between them. CDR1 and CDR2 (germline): MNHEY, SVGAGI. CDR3 bases: TGTGCCAGCAGTTACTGGGACCTCCCGGTCTCTGGGGCCAACGTCCTGACTTTC. Translating gives CASSYWDLPVSGANVLTF.

This clone was seen ten or more times. This sequence may be a read error, since a much larger clone differs from it by one base. The rearrangement uses TRBV28 and TRBJ2-1, with a possible D match to TRBD2 (6 bases). V lost 6 bases and J lost 2, with 20 bases in between. Looked up from germline, CDR1 is MDHEN and CDR2 is SYDVKM. This CDR3 contains 17 residues. DNA for the CDR3: TGTGCCAGCAGCCCCGGGGGAGCAGGTAGCCCCTACAATGAGCAGTTCTTC. It specifies CASSPGGAGSPYNEQFF.

This clone appeared many times. The chain is built from TRBV2 and TRBJ1-3; TRBD1 might be the D (6 bases). With 1 base removed from V and 0 bases from J, the gap between germline ends came to 13 bases. CDR1 SNHLY and CDR2 FYNNEI come from the germline V gene. The CDR3 runs 17 residues. For the CDR3, the DNA is TGTGCCAGCAGTGAAGAGGGGGGAGGCTTCTCTGGAAACACCATATATTTT. Its protein is CASSEEGGGFSGNTIYF.

This clone was recorded many times. This sequence joins TRBV6-1 and TRBJ1-5, with D maybe TRBD1 (5 bases). The V gene's germline CDR1 is MNHNS and CDR2 SASEGT. The V gene lost 4 bases and the J gene lost 0 bases, with 16 bases spanning the gap. The CDR3 extends over 17 amino acids. CDR3 in amino acids: CASSVDLGDHSNQPQHF. CDR3 coding DNA: TGTGCCAGCAGTGTCGATTTGGGGGATCATAGCAATCAGCCCCAGCATTTT.

This clone was counted at least ten times. DNA for the CDR3: TGTGCCACCAGTCCCCCTGCGGGGGGCACAGATACGCAGTATTTT. Translated: CATSPPAGGTDTQYF. V is TRBV24-1 and J is TRBJ2-3, with 7 nucleotides matching TRBD2. V shed 6 bases, J shed 1 base, and the junction held 6 bases outside the gene matches. The CDR3 runs to 15 residues. Germline V gene data show CDR1 as KGHDR and CDR2 as SFDVKD.

The V and J genes are TRBV19 and TRBJ2-2, with unresolved D. Trimming took 5 bases from V and 14 from J, leaving 18 bases between them. The CDR3 consists of 13 residues. From germline, CDR1 is LNHDA and CDR2 SQIVND (reference sequence). Written as DNA, the CDR3 is TGTGCCAGTAGTTCGGCGAACACCGTGGATCTGTTTTTT. Amino acids: CASSSANTVDLFF.

Sample share makes this clone medium-sized (0.01 to 0.1%). The chain recombines TRBV20-1 with TRBJ2-1; D gene unclear. Looked up from germline, CDR1 is DFQATT and CDR2 is SNEGSKA (reference sequence). The germline V and J ends were trimmed by 1 base and 9 bases, with 4 bases remaining between them. This CDR3 is built from 10 residues. CDR3 sequence (DNA): TGCAGTGCTAGAGGAGTTGAGCAGTTCTTC. It translates to CSARGVEQFF.

Notes on this clone: A much larger clone lies one base from this, so it may be a read error. The sample contains more than one DNA sequence encoding this CDR3. The chain joins TRBV10-3 to TRBJ2-7; perhaps D is TRBD1 or TRBD2 (5 bases each). The CDR3 is made up of 14 amino acids. Germline-derived CDR1 and CDR2 are ENHRY and SYGVKD. CDR3 protein: CAISESRGVYEQYF. The CDR3 nucleotides are TGTGCCATCAGTGAGTCGAGGGGAGTCTACGAGCAGTACTTT.

A remark on this clone: A read error may account for a junction end that differs from germline. V usage is TRBV11-1 and J usage is TRBJ1-1; D may be TRBD1 (5 bases). Per the germline V gene, CDR1 is SGHAT and CDR2 is FQDESV (reference sequence). This CDR3 region has 14 residues. The DNA of the CDR3 is TGTGCCATCAGCTTATCGCTTAGGGACGCTGAAGCTTTCTTT. This codes for CAISLSLRDAEAFF.

In this sample, this clone turned up once. The V gene is TRBV20-1, the J gene TRBJ2-1; the match to TRBD2 covers 11 bases. This CDR3 has 16 amino acids. The trim removed 0 bases at V and 2 bases at J, leaving 3 bases unmatched. The germline V gene encodes CDR1 DFQATT and CDR2 SNEGSKA (reference sequence). CDR3 sequence reads: CSARDTLAGAYNEQFF. The CDR3 DNA is TGCAGTGCTAGAGATACACTAGCGGGGGCCTACAATGAGCAGTTCTTC.

This clone has ten or more counts. The rearrangement uses TRBV12-5 and TRBJ2-1, with 9 nucleotides matching TRBD1. This CDR3 region has 12 residues. Trimming removed 3 bases from V and 15 bases from J; junction bases left unmatched: 6. CDR1 and CDR2 from the germline V gene are LGHNT and FRNRAP. The CDR3 region is CASGLGGQGTFF. DNA for the CDR3: TGTGCTAGTGGTTTAGGAGGACAGGGGACGTTCTTC.

This clone was found many times. A single base separates this from a much larger clone, so it may be a read error. The conserved phenylalanine or tryptophan normally closing the CDR3 is absent here, so this likely arose from a read error. CDR3 DNA sequence: TGCGCCGGTTGGGGCCGGGGCGGCCAGGGCAATGAGCAGTTCTCC. It yields the protein CAGWGRGGQGNEQFS. The chain links TRBV20-1 to TRBJ2-1; D is possibly TRBD1 or TRBD2 (5 bases each). From germline, CDR1 is DFQATT and CDR2 SNEGSKA (reference sequence). CDR3 length: 15 residues.